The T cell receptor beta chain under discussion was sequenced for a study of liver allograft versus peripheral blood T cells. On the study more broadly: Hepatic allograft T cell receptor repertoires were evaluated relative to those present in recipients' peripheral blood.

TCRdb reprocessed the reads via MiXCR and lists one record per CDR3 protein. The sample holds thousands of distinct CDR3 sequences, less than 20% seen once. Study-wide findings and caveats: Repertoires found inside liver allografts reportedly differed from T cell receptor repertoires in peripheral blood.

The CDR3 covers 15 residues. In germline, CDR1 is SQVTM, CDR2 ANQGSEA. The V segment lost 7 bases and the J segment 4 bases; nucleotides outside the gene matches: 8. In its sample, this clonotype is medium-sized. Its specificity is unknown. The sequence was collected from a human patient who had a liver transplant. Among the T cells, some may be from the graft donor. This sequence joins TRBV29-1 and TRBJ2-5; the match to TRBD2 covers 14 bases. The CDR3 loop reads CSASGLAGVGETQYF. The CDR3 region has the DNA TGCAGCGCTTCGGGACTAGCGGGAGTTGGAGAGACCCAGTACTTC.